A single sample is the source of the 3 T cell receptor beta chains below, sequenced in a study of T cell responses to AZD1222 COVID-19 vaccine. Using immunoSEQ multiplex PCR, the repertoire was profiled, and TCRdb retains in-frame clones only, with some absent. The data show about 86,000 clones, with 70% to 85% seen just once and roughly 20% held by the top ten. The specimen was peripheral blood, collected on day 0 of AZD1222 vaccination. The receptor set was obtained from an adult in good health.

The chain is built from TRBV11-2 and TRBJ2-7; D ambiguous. V was cut by 5 bases and J by 4 bases, with 9 bases left in between. Germline V gene data show CDR1 as SGHAT and CDR2 as FQNNGV. This CDR3 has 12 residues. The CDR3 DNA reads TGTGCCAGCAGCAAACTCCATTACGAGCAGTACTTC. It yields the protein CASSKLHYEQYF.

The V and J genes are TRBV7-8 and TRBJ2-5, with D perhaps TRBD1 (5 bases). The ends were cut back, 0 bases at V and 4 bases at J, with 6 bases in the middle. Germline V gene sequence: CDR1 SGHVS, CDR2 FQNEAQ. The CDR3 length is 13 residues. CDR3 sequence reads: CASSLARGETQYF. CDR3 DNA sequence: TGTGCCAGCAGCTTAGCTAGGGGAGAGACCCAGTACTTC.

This clone has just one count. The V gene is TRBV19, the J gene TRBJ1-4, with D unresolved. CDR1 LNHDA and CDR2 SQIVND come from the germline V gene (reference sequence). Trimming stripped 1 base from V and 7 bases from J, with 7 bases between. This CDR3 is built from 13 residues. CDR3 loop: CASSIAGGEKLFF. The CDR3 DNA is TGTGCCAGTAGTATAGCCGGCGGTGAAAAACTGTTTTTT.